Below, 3 T cell receptor beta chains from the same sample are listed, as sequenced in a study of blood T cell repertoires in COVID-19. Generated by immunoSEQ multiplex PCR, the TCRdb table keeps only in-frame clones and is missing some. The sample shows about 190,000 clones, roughly 79% of them seen only once. Sequencing used peripheral blood. The receptors derive from a man in his 60s with active or convalescent COVID-19.

The chain carries TRBV4-2 and TRBJ1-4; perhaps TRBD1 as D (5 bases). V dropped 3 bases and J dropped 3 bases, with 14 bases sitting between them. The CDR3 is 16 residues long. Germline V gives CDR1 LGHNA, CDR2 YNFKEQ. The CDR3: CASSQSRVPANEKLFF. Written as DNA, the CDR3 is TGTGCCAGCAGCCAGTCCAGGGTCCCCGCTAATGAAAAACTGTTTTTT.

This rearrangement joins TRBV10-1 to TRBJ2-5; a possible D gene is TRBD1 (5 bases). Germline assignment: CDR1 WNHNN and CDR2 SYGVQD (reference sequence). The CDR3 spans 16 residues. V lost 3 bases, J lost 5 bases, and 19 bases lay in between. Here the CDR3 DNA reads TGCGCCAGCAGTGACCCGACAGTCCACCCAGGGGAGACCCAGTACTTC. It yields the protein CASSDPTVHPGETQYF.

V and J are TRBV21-1 and TRBJ2-3; the table names TRBD2, a call not compared with the DNA. TRBV21-1 is given as a pseudogene. The CDR3 covers 17 residues. In DNA, the CDR3 is TGTGCCAGCAGCAAAGTCCGAGGGAGGGATCCCACAGATACGCAGTATTTT. This codes for CASSKVRGRDPTDTQYF.